The clone carrying this T cell receptor (beta chain) was detected many times. Its antigen is not identified. The time point: newly diagnosed GD, antithyroid drugs for less than 3 months. Researchers made the TCR library from RNA that was extracted from PBMCs. An endocrinology department in Xi'an, China, recruited the patients. This sample is part of a study of regulatory T cells in long-lasting Graves disease. For TCR beta, libraries came from iRepertoire HTBI primers and Arm-PCR of CDR3 regions. TCRdb independently ran MiXCR on the multiplex PCR reads; one entry per CDR3 protein. This sample yields approximately 350,000 distinct CDR3 sequences, of which around 15% are seen a single time; roughly 30% belongs to the top ten. Whole-study findings and limits: Persistent Graves' disease cases displayed lower TCR diversity than newly diagnosed ones.

Trimming cost V 9 bases and J 6 bases, with 16 bases left between them. This CDR3 comprises 13 residues. CDR1 is MNHNS and CDR2 is SASEGT in the germline V gene. These same data were also listed under a study on T cells in Graves' hyperthyroidism and ophthalmopathy. Turning to that study: Graves' hyperthyroidism qualified as stable when ophthalmopathy did not progress within 18 months. With the HTBI primer set, the TCR CDR3 went through a first round of RT-PCR.

The sequences come from peripheral blood mononuclear cells (PBMCs), collected at new diagnosis, from a patient treated with antithyroid drugs. The clonotype comes from a man aged 35 to 55 with Graves disease. This chain links TRBV6-1 with TRBJ2-3, with D maybe TRBD1 (5 bases). The CDR3 nucleotides are TGTGCCAGTAGGGGAACTGTCCCGGATACGCAGTATTTT. Amino acid sequence: CASRGTVPDTQYF.